The 8 T cell receptor beta chains listed next were all sequenced from one sample in a study of T cell repertoires in cytomegalovirus infection. Via MiXCR, TCRdb re-called the reads, giving one row per CDR3 protein. The sample has about 80,000 distinct CDR3 sequences; around 3.4% are singletons. The sample taken for sequencing was PBMCs. Source of these receptors: a human donor in good health (CMV status not recorded). Some clones in this sample may be carry-over from other donors' samples.

The V call is TRBV20-1, the J call TRBJ2-1; D gene ambiguous. The CDR3 totals 14 residues. Germline CDR1 and CDR2: DFQATT and SNEGSKA (reference sequence). Between the trimmed V and J ends, which lost 1 base and 1 base, there was a span of 8 bases. The CDR3 here is CSARGRLSYNEQFF. The DNA for the CDR3 is TGCAGTGCTAGAGGCAGACTTTCCTACAATGAGCAGTTCTTC.

This clonotype was counted at least ten times. The gene calls are TRBV7-9 and TRBJ1-2; D is uncertain. CDR1 SEHNR and CDR2 FQNEAQ come from the germline V gene (reference sequence). CDR3 length: 14 amino acids. The V end was cut by 2 bases, the J end by 5 bases, with 12 bases between. CDR3 in amino acids: CASSLLPGMYGYTF. For the CDR3, the DNA is TGTGCCAGCAGCTTACTTCCGGGGATGTATGGCTACACCTTC.

This clonotype was counted ten times or more. This chain uses TRBV7-2 with TRBJ2-1; 7 bases map to TRBD1. The CDR3 loop spans 15 amino acids. The ends lost 0 bases at V and 2 bases at J; junction bases unmatched: 1. Germline CDR1 and CDR2: SGHTA and FQGNSA. The CDR3 DNA reads TGTGCCAGCAGCTTAGCGGGGACAGCCTACAATGAGCAGTTCTTC. Residues: CASSLAGTAYNEQFF. Looking up the rest from reference TRBV7-2 and TRBJ2-1 gives the full variable domain: GAGVSQSPSNKVTEKGKDVELRCDPISGHTALYWYRQSLGQGLEFLIYFQGNSAPDKSGLPSDRFSAERTGGSVSTLTIQRTQQEDSAVYLCASSLAGTAYNEQFFGPGTRLTVL.

Ten or more counts support this clonotype. CDR3 protein: CSAEGSAGYRYEQYF. The CDR3 DNA follows: TGCAGTGCTGAGGGCTCAGCGGGGTACCGCTACGAGCAGTACTTC. The J gene is TRBJ2-7, the V gene TRBV20-1, with 7 bases fitting TRBD2. The CDR3 is made up of 15 amino acids. Germline values: CDR1 DFQATT, CDR2 SNEGSKA (reference sequence). With 5 bases clipped from V and 3 bases from J, the junction kept 13 bases outside the gene matches.

This clonotype was detected many times. V usage is TRBV19 and J usage is TRBJ1-3, with D possibly being TRBD1 (5 bases). This CDR3 is 14 amino acids long. V was shortened by 6 bases and J by 4 bases, with 13 bases between the two germline ends. Germline lookup yields CDR1 LNHDA and CDR2 SQIVND (reference sequence). CDR3 sequence (DNA): TGTGCCAGTAGAAGGGGCCCCGAGGGAAACACCATATATTTT. It codes for CASRRGPEGNTIYF.

The sample holds many counts of this clonotype. DNA for the CDR3: TGTGCCAGCATGCCGGCGGGGGGACCGGTAGATACGCAGTATTTT. Its translation is CASMPAGGPVDTQYF. The genes are TRBV27 and TRBJ2-3; 8 bases line up with TRBD2. J lost 5 bases, V lost 7 bases, and 11 bases had no gene match. The CDR3 is 15 residues long. Germline CDR1 reads MNHEY; CDR2 reads SMNVEV (reference sequence).

Ten or more counts support this clonotype. This chain links TRBV12-3 or TRBV12-4 with TRBJ2-7, with TRBD1 matching 9 bases. Unmatched junction bases numbered 4, after V lost 4 bases and J lost 3 bases. CDR3 length equals 14 residues. The CDR3 DNA reads as TGTGCCAGCAGTTCGAACAGGGGGCTCTACGAGCAGTACTTC. This encodes CASSSNRGLYEQYF.

In its sample, this clonotype was seen many times. In DNA form, the CDR3 reads TGTGCCAGCAGCTTAGGACAGAGTAATTCACCCCTCCACTTT. As protein: CASSLGQSNSPLHF. The gene calls are TRBV7-6 and TRBJ1-6; D is possibly TRBD1 (5 bases). Germline lookup yields CDR1 SGHVS and CDR2 FNYEAQ. Between the trimmed V and J ends, which lost 1 base and 6 bases, there was a span of 7 bases. This CDR3 comprises 14 residues.